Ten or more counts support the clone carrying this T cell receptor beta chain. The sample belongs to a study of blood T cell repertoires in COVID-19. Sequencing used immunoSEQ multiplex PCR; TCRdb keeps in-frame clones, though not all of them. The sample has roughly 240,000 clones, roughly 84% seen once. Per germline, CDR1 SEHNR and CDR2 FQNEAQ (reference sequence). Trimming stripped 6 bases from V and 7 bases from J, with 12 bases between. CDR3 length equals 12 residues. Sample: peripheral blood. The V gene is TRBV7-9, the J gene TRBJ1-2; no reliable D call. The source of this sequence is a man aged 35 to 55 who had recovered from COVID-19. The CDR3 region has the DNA TGTGCCAGCAGAGTACTAGGAGGTGGCTACACCTTC. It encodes CASRVLGGGYTF. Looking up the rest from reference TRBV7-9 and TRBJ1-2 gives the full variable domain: DTGVSQNPRHKITKRGQNVTFRCDPISEHNRLYWYRQTLGQGPEFLTYFQNEAQLEKSRLLSDRFSAERPKGSFSTLEIQRTEQGDSAMYLCASRVLGGGYTFGSGTRLTVV.